The table lists the clone carrying this TCR beta chain with many counts. No antigen is known for it. The sample originates from a study of early T cells in non-severe SARS-CoV-2 infection. At the level of the study: The chains were unpaired, and the sequenced material was bulk RNA from unsorted whole blood. Study-wide points: Anti-spike CD8 specificities were favored by VDJdb matching, whose results missed private and CD4 specificities.

Separate cDNA molecules each had unique molecular identifiers attached to them. TCRdb itself ran the 5' RACE reads through MiXCR, one entry per CDR3 protein. The table records about 40,000 distinct CDR3 sequences, over 4% of them present only once. From germline, CDR1 is MNHEY and CDR2 SVGAGI. The CDR3 totals 14 residues. Trimming took 2 bases from V and 3 from J; bases not matched to a gene: 4. The clonotype comes from an adult who was a healthcare worker with PCR-confirmed SARS-CoV-2 infection or an uninfected control (not recorded which). The sequenced sample consisted of whole blood. The chain recombines TRBV6-5 with TRBJ2-7; TRBD2 matches 7 bases. The CDR3 reads CASSYGGRVYEQYF. The CDR3 DNA is TGTGCCAGCAGTTACGGCGGGAGAGTCTACGAGCAGTACTTC.